One and the same sample provided the 10 T cell receptor beta chains below, sequenced in a study of spatial heterogeneity in lung cancer (dated by TCRdb to about 2019). What this sample's time point label stands for: blood at routine non-recurrence follow-up after resection. Whole RNA extracted from tumor and nontumor lung tissue, or from cryopreserved PBMC samples, was used for TCR sequencing without cell sorting. The library came from 5' RACE. Instrument on record: NextSeq 500. TCRdb ran its own pipeline on the public reads, namely fastp trimming at Q25 and MiXCR clone calling, and kept in-frame beta chains. Every distinct CDR3 protein forms one entry, paired with its most common genes and DNA. Counted in this sample were about 47,000 distinct CDR3 sequences; 6.5% to 7.5% of them appeared once. The leading ten clones occupy roughly 35% of the sample. Sequenced here: PBMCs, sampled at follow-up. These receptor sequences come from a female donor with early-stage non-small cell lung cancer.

J is TRBJ2-7 and V is TRBV4-1, with 10 bases that match TRBD2. Germline V gene lookup returns CDR1 MGHRA and CDR2 YSYEKL. V shed 0 bases, J shed 3 bases, and the junction held 2 bases outside the gene matches. The CDR3 contains 15 residues. The CDR3 nucleotides are TGCGCCAGCAGCCAAGATGTAGCGGGGGGCTACGAGCAGTACTTC. The encoded protein is CASSQDVAGGYEQYF.

The table lists this clonotype with many counts. The chain links TRBV11-2 to TRBJ2-4; 9 bases fit TRBD1. J gave up 6 bases and V 8 bases, and 8 bases lay outside the gene matches. The CDR3 spans 14 residues. In germline, CDR1 is SGHAT, CDR2 FQNNGV. For the CDR3, the DNA is TGTGCCAGCGCCGTGGGACAGGGAACAAACATTCAGTACTTC. Amino acids: CASAVGQGTNIQYF.

This clonotype was picked up many times. This chain uses TRBV5-1 with TRBJ2-3; 8 nucleotides align to TRBD2. V shed 7 bases and J 11 bases; nucleotides not matched to a gene: 6. Germline V CDR1 and CDR2: SGHRS, YFSETQ. This CDR3 is built from 11 residues. The CDR3 spells CASGLATEQYF. As DNA, the CDR3 is TGCGCCAGCGGACTAGCCACAGAGCAGTATTTT.

This clonotype was seen ten or more times. This chain connects TRBV11-2 to TRBJ2-2, with TRBD1 as a possible D gene (6 bases). Germline assignment: CDR1 SGHAT and CDR2 FQNNGV. The V end lost 5 bases, the J end lost 6 bases, and 19 bases lay between the germline ends. The CDR3 sequence is 16 residues long. DNA of the CDR3: TGTGCCAGCAGCCCCGGCTCCACAGGGTTACCCGGGGAGCTGTTTTTT. Protein: CASSPGSTGLPGELFF.

Many counts were recorded for this clonotype. This chain joins TRBV7-3 and TRBJ2-3, with TRBD2 matching over 8 bases. The CDR3 runs 17 residues. V trimming: 4 bases; J trimming: 4 bases; junction bases outside the gene matches: 13. CDR1 is SGHTA, CDR2 FQGTGA, per germline. The DNA of the CDR3 is TGTGCCAGCAGCTCTCCTTGGGGTAGCGGGGTCGCAGATACGCAGTATTTT. This gives the protein CASSSPWGSGVADTQYF.

Remarks on this clonotype: Just one base apart from a much larger clone, this may be a read error. The CDR3 end shows no conserved phenylalanine or tryptophan, and so a read error is likely. J is TRBJ1-1 and V is TRBV2, with TRBD1 matching over 7 bases. Germline V lookup: CDR1 SNHLY, CDR2 FYNNEI. The CDR3 has 14 residues. Trimming removed 4 bases from V and 6 bases from J; junction bases left unmatched: 8. The CDR3 here is CASSAADRYSEAFS. The DNA for the CDR3 is TGTGCCAGCAGTGCGGCGGACAGGTATTCTGAAGCTTTCTCT.

This clonotype was recorded at least ten times. V gene TRBV28 combines with J gene TRBJ2-3; D may correspond to TRBD1 or TRBD2 (5 bases each). V lost 5 bases and J 5 bases, leaving 20 bases between the germline ends. This CDR3 spans 16 amino acids. In germline, CDR1 is MDHEN, CDR2 SYDVKM. Here the CDR3 reads CASSPNTRRGIDTQYF. CDR3 DNA sequence: TGTGCCAGCAGTCCGAACACCCGACGGGGCATAGATACGCAGTATTTT.

This clonotype came up many times. The chain couples TRBV15 to TRBJ2-3, with TRBD2 matching over 10 bases. Germline CDR1 reads LNHNV; CDR2 reads YYDKDF (reference sequence). There are 13 residues in the CDR3. With 9 bases clipped from V and 7 bases from J, the junction kept 7 bases outside the gene matches. CDR3 DNA: TGTGCCACTTCTAGCGGGGGATCAAATACGCAGTATTTT. Protein product: CATSSGGSNTQYF.

In this sample, this clonotype turned up many times. This chain joins TRBV7-2 and TRBJ2-1; 12 bases match TRBD2. The CDR3 sequence is 16 residues long. Looked up from germline, CDR1 is SGHTA and CDR2 is FQGNSA. Germline trimming cut 5 bases from V and 5 bases from J; bases unmatched to any gene: 7. The CDR3 protein is CASSPRTSGVNNEQFF. CDR3 nucleotide sequence: TGTGCCAGCAGCCCCAGGACTAGCGGGGTTAACAATGAGCAGTTCTTC.

V gene TRBV7-3 combines with J gene TRBJ1-1; D uncertain. The germline CDR1 and CDR2 sequences are SGHTA and FQGTGA. The CDR3 covers 13 residues. Between the trimmed V and J ends, which lost 2 bases and 8 bases, there was a span of 12 bases. Here the CDR3 DNA reads TGTGCCAGCAGCTTATCGTCCGGTGTCGAAGCTTTCTTT. Translation gives CASSLSSGVEAFF.